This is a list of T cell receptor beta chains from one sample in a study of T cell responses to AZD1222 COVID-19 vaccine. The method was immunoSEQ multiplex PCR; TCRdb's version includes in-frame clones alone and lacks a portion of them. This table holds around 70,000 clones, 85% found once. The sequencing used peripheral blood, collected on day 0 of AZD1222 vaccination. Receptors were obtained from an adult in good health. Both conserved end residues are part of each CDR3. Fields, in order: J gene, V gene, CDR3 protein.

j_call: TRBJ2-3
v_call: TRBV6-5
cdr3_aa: CASSYAGSTSTDTQYF

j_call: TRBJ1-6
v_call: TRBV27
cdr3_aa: CASSLLLGAAGNSPLHF

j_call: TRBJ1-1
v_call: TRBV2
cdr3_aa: CASSGTSWVGAFF

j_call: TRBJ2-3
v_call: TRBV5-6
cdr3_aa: CASSLVDAGGIDTQYF

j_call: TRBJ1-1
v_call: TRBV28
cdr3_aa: CASSSFAPLLYEAFF

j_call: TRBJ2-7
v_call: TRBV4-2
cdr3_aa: CASSQDGQGFYEQYF

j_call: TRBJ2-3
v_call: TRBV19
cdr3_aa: CASSKAQPPSDTQYF

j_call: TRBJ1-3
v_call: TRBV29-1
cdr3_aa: CSVVVGGNTIYF

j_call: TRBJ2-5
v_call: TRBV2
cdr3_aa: CASSSRQFQETQYF

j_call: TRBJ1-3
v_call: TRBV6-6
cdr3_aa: CASSLQGAGNTIYF

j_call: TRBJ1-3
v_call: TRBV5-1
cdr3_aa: CASSLTPGQGYGNTIYF

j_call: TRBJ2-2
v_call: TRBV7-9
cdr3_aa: CASSLVGVGPTGELFF

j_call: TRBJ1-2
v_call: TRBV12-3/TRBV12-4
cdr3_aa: CASSSRGGYTF

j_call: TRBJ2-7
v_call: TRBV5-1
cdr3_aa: CASSLEAPSYEQYF

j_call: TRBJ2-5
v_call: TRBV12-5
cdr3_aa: CASGLGDGRETQYF

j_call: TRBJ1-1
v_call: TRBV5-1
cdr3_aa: CASSLGTGIALEAFF

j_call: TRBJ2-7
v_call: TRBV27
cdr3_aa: CASKISPHSSYEQYF

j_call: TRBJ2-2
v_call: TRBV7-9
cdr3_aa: CASSSWESSTGELFF

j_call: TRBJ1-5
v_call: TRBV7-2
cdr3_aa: CASNNAGGTNQPQHF

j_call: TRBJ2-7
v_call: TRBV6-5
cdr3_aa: CASKRGYEQYF

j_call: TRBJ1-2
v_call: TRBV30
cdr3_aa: CAWTVDRVNGYTF

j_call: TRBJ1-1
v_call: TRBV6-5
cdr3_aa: CASSWGDSTEAFF

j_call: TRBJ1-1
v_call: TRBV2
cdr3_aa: CASSEGGLEEAFF

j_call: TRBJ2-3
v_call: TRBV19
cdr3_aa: CATSRGSGGVTDTQYF

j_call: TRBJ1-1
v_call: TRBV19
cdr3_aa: CASSIGGLGGTEAFF

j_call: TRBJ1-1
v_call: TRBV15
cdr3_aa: CATSRGQGTTSLNTEAFF

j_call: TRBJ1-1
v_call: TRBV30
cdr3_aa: CAWSVQLGGTEAFF